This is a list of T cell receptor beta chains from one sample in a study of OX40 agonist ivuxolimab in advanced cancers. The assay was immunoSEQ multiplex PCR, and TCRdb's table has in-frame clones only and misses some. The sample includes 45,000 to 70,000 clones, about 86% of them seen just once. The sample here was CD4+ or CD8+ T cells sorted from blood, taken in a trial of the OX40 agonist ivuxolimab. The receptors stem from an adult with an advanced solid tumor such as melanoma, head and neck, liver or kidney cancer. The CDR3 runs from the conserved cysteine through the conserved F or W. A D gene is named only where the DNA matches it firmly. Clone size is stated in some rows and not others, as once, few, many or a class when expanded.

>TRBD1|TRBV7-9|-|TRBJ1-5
CASSLLGDRGGNQPQHF
TGTGCCAGCAGCTTATTAGGGGACAGGGGAGGCAATCAGCCCCAGCATTTT
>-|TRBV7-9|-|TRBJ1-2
CASSKAQLGIALF
TGTGCCAGCAGCAAGGCCCAGTTGGGCATAGCTCTCTTC
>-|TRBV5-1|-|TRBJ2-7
CASSSRRSSYEQYF
TGCGCCAGCAGCTCTCGCAGGAGTTCGTACGAGCAGTACTTC
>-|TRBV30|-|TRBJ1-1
CAWTASPAGTEAFF
TGTGCCTGGACCGCCTCCCCTGCGGGGACTGAAGCTTTCTTT
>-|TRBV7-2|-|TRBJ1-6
CASSLAGQGLSPLHF
TGTGCCAGCAGCTTAGCGGGGCAGGGCTTGTCACCCCTCCACTTT
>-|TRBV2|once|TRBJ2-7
CASSGIPLNEQYF
TGTGCCAGCAGTGGGATACCTCTGAACGAGCAGTACTTC
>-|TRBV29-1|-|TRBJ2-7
CSVAPQESPYEQYF
TGCAGCGTTGCACCTCAGGAATCCCCCTACGAGCAGTACTTC
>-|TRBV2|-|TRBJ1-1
CASMRELNTEAFF
TGTGCCAGCATGCGGGAATTGAACACTGAAGCTTTCTTT
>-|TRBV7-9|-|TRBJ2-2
CASSLGTNTGELFF
TGTGCCAGCAGCTTGGGCACGAACACCGGGGAGCTGTTTTTT
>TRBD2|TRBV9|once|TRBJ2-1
CASSVVGLAGNEQFF
TGTGCCAGCAGCGTAGTGGGACTAGCGGGGAATGAGCAGTTCTTC